Each of the 5 T cell receptor beta chains below was sequenced from the same sample in a study of T cells in Graves' hyperthyroidism and ophthalmopathy. Amplification of TCR beta CDR3 regions used RNA as the template. The HTBI primer set was used in a first-round RT-PCR of the TCR CDR3. TCRdb re-derived calls from the multiplex PCR reads in MiXCR, one entry per CDR3 protein. The sample has 350,000 or so distinct CDR3 sequences, about a sixth seen once. The sequenced sample was blood. Receptors originate from a woman in her twenties or thirties with Graves' hyperthyroidism that later progressed to Graves' ophthalmopathy.

Ten or more counts support this clonotype. The CDR3 nucleotides are TGTGCCAGCAGTTTGATAGCGGGGAGCTCCTACAATGAGCAGTTCTTC. Its translation is CASSLIAGSSYNEQFF. The rearrangement links TRBV27 to TRBJ2-1, with 8 bases lining up with TRBD2. There are 16 residues in the CDR3. The germline V gene has CDR1 MNHEY and CDR2 SMNVEV (reference sequence). Losses at the gene ends were 3 bases for V and 0 bases for J; bases not matched to a gene: 4.

This clonotype was recorded many times. The V and J genes are TRBV4-1 and TRBJ1-3, with 8 bases aligning to TRBD1. CDR1 is MGHRA, CDR2 YSYEKL, per germline. This CDR3 has 17 residues. V lost 0 bases to trimming and J lost 1 base; unmatched junction nucleotides: 5. The CDR3 DNA reads TGCGCCAGCAGCCAAGATCCGGACAGGGCATCTGGAAACACCATATATTTT. Protein: CASSQDPDRASGNTIYF.

This clonotype was detected ten times or more. This chain uses TRBV20-1 with TRBJ2-7; 8 bases fit TRBD2. The CDR3 sequence is 16 residues long. The germline V gene has CDR1 DFQATT and CDR2 SNEGSKA (reference sequence). V trimming: 6 bases; J trimming: 3 bases; junction bases outside the gene matches: 16. CDR3 nucleotide sequence: TGCAGTGCCCCCTCTAGCGGGTCCCAGGCCTACTACGAGCAGTACTTC. Its translation: CSAPSSGSQAYYEQYF.

This clonotype was counted many times. The genes are TRBV12-5 and TRBJ2-5, with D hard to call. CDR1 LGHNT and CDR2 FRNRAP come from the germline V gene. Trimming removed 3 bases at V and 4 bases at J, with 3 bases between. The CDR3 has 11 amino acids. The CDR3 DNA reads as TGTGCTAGTGGTTTCGGAGAGACCCAGTACTTC. Translated: CASGFGETQYF.

Ten or more counts support this clonotype. The chain has TRBV6-1 and TRBJ1-6, with TRBD1 identical over 11 bases. The CDR3 runs to 15 residues. Germline V gives CDR1 MNHNS, CDR2 SASEGT. With 4 bases clipped from V and 9 bases from J, the junction kept 5 bases outside the gene matches. The CDR3 DNA reads as TGTGCCAGCAGTGCCTCCGGGACAGGGGGTTCACCCCTCCACTTT. Residues: CASSASGTGGSPLHF.